These 23 T cell receptor beta chains were all obtained from the same sample, sequenced in a study of T cell responses to AZD1222 COVID-19 vaccine. TCRdb keeps only in-frame clones here, not all; method: immunoSEQ multiplex PCR. Of around 110,000 clones listed, roughly 92% are singletons. The sample here was peripheral blood, taken 28 days after the second AZD1222 dose. These receptors were obtained from an adult who received the AZD1222 COVID-19 vaccine.

This clone appeared once. DNA for the CDR3: TGTGCCAGCAGCTCACAGAACCTCAATGAGCAGTTCTTC. This sequence encodes CASSSQNLNEQFF. V and J are TRBV7-3 and TRBJ2-1; D is unresolved. The V and J ends lost 4 bases and 6 bases respectively, with 10 bases between them. This CDR3 spans 13 amino acids. Per the germline V gene, CDR1 is SGHTA and CDR2 is FQGTGA. Drawing the rest from reference TRBV7-3 and TRBJ2-1, the complete variable domain is GAGVSQTPSNKVTEKGKYVELRCDPISGHTALYWYRQSLGQGPEFLIYFQGTGAADDSGLPNDRFFAVRPEGSVSTLKIQRTERGDSAVYLCASSSQNLNEQFFGPGTRLTVL.

A single count supports this clone. This sequence joins TRBV28 and TRBJ1-2, with 7 bases lining up with TRBD1. The CDR3 spans 14 residues. CDR1 is MDHEN and CDR2 is SYDVKM in the germline V gene. The V segment lost 3 bases and the J segment 5 bases; nucleotides outside the gene matches: 6. The CDR3 spells CASSFQGGGYGYTF. DNA of the CDR3: TGTGCCAGCAGTTTCCAGGGGGGAGGGTATGGCTACACCTTC.

The chain links TRBV3-1 (or the pseudogene TRBV3-2) to TRBJ2-5, with 11 bases fitting TRBD2. Germline CDR1 reads LGHDT; CDR2 reads YNNKEL (reference sequence). The CDR3 is 16 amino acids. The V segment lost 0 bases and the J segment 7 bases; nucleotides outside the gene matches: 7. The CDR3 loop reads CASSQDGSGRVGTQYF. Written as DNA, the CDR3 is TGTGCCAGCAGCCAAGATGGTAGCGGGAGGGTCGGGACCCAGTACTTC.

The CDR3 DNA is TGTGCCAGCAGTTTGGGAGGGAGGGTCGAACAGCCCCAGCATTTT. It codes for CASSLGGRVEQPQHF. The rearrangement links TRBV28 to TRBJ1-5; D gene ambiguous. The CDR3 consists of 15 residues. Germline V lookup: CDR1 MDHEN, CDR2 SYDVKM. Trimming cost V 3 bases and J 7 bases, with 16 bases left between them.

The DNA for the CDR3 is TGCGCCAGCAGCTGGATTGACGCGAACACTGAAGCTTTCTTT. It yields the protein CASSWIDANTEAFF. This sequence joins TRBV5-1 and TRBJ1-1; D not resolved. This CDR3 spans 14 amino acids. Per the germline V gene, CDR1 is SGHRS and CDR2 is YFSETQ. The V and J ends lost 3 bases and 1 base respectively, with 10 bases between them.

V gene TRBV25-1 combines with J gene TRBJ2-1, with TRBD2 matching 8 bases. Germline-derived CDR1 and CDR2 are MGHDK and SYGVNS. The CDR3 is 15 residues long. Trimming took 2 bases from V and 3 from J; bases not matched to a gene: 3. This chain's CDR3 is CASSEMLAGYNEQFF. The DNA for the CDR3 is TGTGCCAGCAGTGAAATGCTAGCGGGCTACAATGAGCAGTTCTTC.

The chain couples TRBV30 to TRBJ2-5; D not resolved. V gave up 0 bases and J gave up 2 bases, with 4 bases separating them. The V gene's germline CDR1 is GTSNPN and CDR2 SVGIG (reference sequence). The CDR3 length is 12 residues. CDR3 coding DNA: TGTGCCTGGAGTGTGATTCAAGAGACCCAGTACTTC. It specifies CAWSVIQETQYF.

This clone occurred a few times. V and J are TRBV2 and TRBJ2-4, with 15 positions matching TRBD2. Germline V CDR1 and CDR2: SNHLY, FYNNEI. The CDR3 is made up of 17 amino acids. V shed 5 bases, J shed 3 bases, and the junction held 5 bases outside the gene matches. The CDR3 DNA follows: TGTGCCAGCAGTCCGGGACTAGCGGGAGGCGGCAAAAACATTCAGTACTTC. Encoded protein: CASSPGLAGGGKNIQYF.

The gene calls are TRBV2 and TRBJ1-5, with TRBD1 as a possible D gene (5 bases). The length of the CDR3 is 18 residues. The germline V gene encodes CDR1 SNHLY and CDR2 FYNNEI. Between the trimmed V and J ends, which lost 0 bases and 1 base, there was a span of 16 bases. The CDR3 is CASSEALEGFVSNQPQHF. The CDR3 DNA follows: TGTGCCAGCAGTGAAGCGCTAGAGGGGTTTGTGAGCAATCAGCCCCAGCATTTT.

J is TRBJ2-2 and V is TRBV5-4; D is unresolved. Per the germline V gene, CDR1 is SGHNT and CDR2 is YYREEE (reference sequence). The CDR3 is 12 amino acids. V was pared by 4 bases and J by 0 bases, with 1 base between. The CDR3 is CASSPNTGELFF. DNA of the CDR3: TGTGCCAGCAGCCCGAACACCGGGGAGCTGTTTTTT.

The chain combines TRBV5-6 with TRBJ1-1; D unresolved. The CDR3 has 14 amino acids. Trimming took off 1 base at V and 1 base at J, with 8 bases between the two ends. Germline CDR1 is SGHDT and CDR2 is YYEEEE. CDR3 sequence: CASSLFPENTEAFF. CDR3 DNA: TGTGCCAGCAGCTTGTTCCCAGAGAACACTGAAGCTTTCTTT. The variable domain in full, completed from reference TRBV5-6 and TRBJ1-1, reads DAGVTQSPTHLIKTRGQQVTLRCSPKSGHDTVSWYQQALGQGPQFIFQYYEEEERQRGNFPDRFSGHQFPNYSSELNVNALLLGDSALYLCASSLFPENTEAFFGQGTRLTVV.

The chain uses TRBV7-9 and TRBJ1-5; possible D gene TRBD1, 5 bases. V gave up 5 bases and J gave up 0 bases, with 14 bases separating them. Per the germline V gene, CDR1 is SEHNR and CDR2 is FQNEAQ (reference sequence). The CDR3 runs to 16 residues. The CDR3 sequence is CASSNRDRDSNQPQHF. The CDR3 nucleotides are TGTGCCAGCAGCAATCGGGACCGGGATAGCAATCAGCCCCAGCATTTT.

The chain employs TRBV6-6 and TRBJ1-2, with D possibly being TRBD1 (5 bases). The ends were cut back, 5 bases at V and 3 bases at J, with 22 bases in the middle. The CDR3 sequence is 17 residues long. In germline, CDR1 is MNHNY, CDR2 SVGAGI (reference sequence). The CDR3 nucleotides are TGTGCCAGCAGTCTAACGCCGGGGGACGCAAAAGACTATGGCTACACCTTC. This sequence encodes CASSLTPGDAKDYGYTF.

The rearrangement uses TRBV28 and TRBJ2-1; no definite D call. The CDR3 runs 14 residues. Germline-derived CDR1 and CDR2 are MDHEN and SYDVKM. V was cut by 5 bases and J by 6 bases, with 14 bases left in between. CDR3 residues: CASSPPRPSNEQFF. Here the CDR3 DNA reads TGTGCCAGCAGTCCCCCCCGCCCTTCCAATGAGCAGTTCTTC.

The chain has TRBV3-1 (or the pseudogene TRBV3-2) and TRBJ1-2; D unresolved. Per the germline V gene, CDR1 is LGHDT and CDR2 is YNNKEL (reference sequence). V lost 8 bases and J 1 base, leaving 14 bases between the germline ends. The CDR3 is 14 amino acids. The CDR3 sequence is CASSDLGNNYGYTF. The CDR3 DNA reads as TGTGCCAGCTCAGATTTGGGGAATAACTATGGCTACACCTTC.

The V and J genes are TRBV5-1 and TRBJ2-5; D assignment may be TRBD1 or TRBD2 (5 bases each). V lost 0 bases and J lost 5, with 17 bases in between. This CDR3 contains 16 residues. Germline V gives CDR1 SGHRS, CDR2 YFSETQ. The CDR3: CASSLGGAPKGETQYF. The CDR3 DNA sequence: TGCGCCAGCAGCTTGGGAGGGGCTCCTAAGGGGGAGACCCAGTACTTC. Combining the CDR3 with reference TRBV5-1 and TRBJ2-5 gives the whole variable domain KAGVTQTPRYLIKTRGQQVTLSCSPISGHRSVSWYQQTPGQGLQFLFEYFSETQRNKGNFPGRFSGRQFSNSRSEMNVSTLELGDSALYLCASSLGGAPKGETQYFGPGTRLLVL.

This chain links TRBV5-1 with TRBJ2-5; 9 bases are shared with TRBD2. Germline-derived CDR1 and CDR2 are SGHRS and YFSETQ. This CDR3 comprises 17 residues. V was clipped by 4 bases and J by 3 bases; unmatched bases: 13. CDR3 loop: CASSHGSSGIIEETQYF. CDR3 sequence (DNA): TGCGCCAGCAGCCATGGCTCTAGCGGGATAATTGAAGAGACCCAGTACTTC.

The chain employs TRBV11-1 and TRBJ1-1; D gene unclear. Germline V gene data show CDR1 as SGHAT and CDR2 as FQDESV (reference sequence). This CDR3 has 14 amino acids. V was clipped by 1 base and J by 5 bases, with 11 bases between them. Written as DNA, the CDR3 is TGTGCCAGCAGCTTAGGGGTAGGGCCAACTGAAGCTTTCTTT. Translating gives CASSLGVGPTEAFF.

The V call is TRBV30, the J call TRBJ2-3, with D perhaps TRBD1 (5 bases). The V end lost 6 bases, the J end lost 1 base, and 11 bases lay between the germline ends. The germline V gene encodes CDR1 GTSNPN and CDR2 SVGIG (reference sequence). The CDR3 is 13 amino acids. The chain's CDR3 is CACRVFGTDTQYF. As DNA, the CDR3 is TGTGCCTGCAGGGTCTTTGGCACAGATACGCAGTATTTT.

This rearrangement joins TRBV15 to TRBJ2-1, with TRBD1 identical over 9 bases. This CDR3 has 14 amino acids. The germline V gene has CDR1 LNHNV and CDR2 YYDKDF (reference sequence). The junction had 3 bases not matched to a gene; V was cut back by 5 bases and J by 4 bases. The CDR3 region has the DNA TGTGCCACCAGCCGGGACAGGGTGTACAATGAGCAGTTCTTC. It specifies CATSRDRVYNEQFF.

This chain joins TRBV19 and TRBJ2-5; TRBD1 matches 7 bases. The germline V gene encodes CDR1 LNHDA and CDR2 SQIVND (reference sequence). This CDR3 is 14 amino acids long. V lost 9 bases and J lost 5; bases outside the gene matches: 12. CDR3 sequence reads: CARPRQGLVETQYF. CDR3 nucleotide sequence: TGTGCCAGACCCCGACAGGGCCTAGTGGAGACCCAGTACTTC.

This clone was counted between two and nine times. The chain joins TRBV10-1 to TRBJ1-2; TRBD1 might be the D (6 bases). Germline CDR1 is WNHNN and CDR2 is SYGVQD (reference sequence). Trimming took 5 bases from V and 5 from J, leaving 9 bases between them. This CDR3 region has 12 residues. In DNA, the CDR3 is TGCGCCAGCAGTCCAGGGGATTATGGCTACACCTTC. This translates into CASSPGDYGYTF.

This chain links TRBV6-2 or TRBV6-3 with TRBJ2-1; 12 positions agree with TRBD2. Trimming cost V 6 bases and J 5 bases; bases outside gene matches: 5. CDR3 length: 15 amino acids. Germline V lookup: CDR1 MNHEY, CDR2 SVGEGT. The CDR3 DNA is TGTGCCAGCAGCTCGACTAGCGGGAGACACAATGAGCAGTTCTTC. As protein: CASSSTSGRHNEQFF.